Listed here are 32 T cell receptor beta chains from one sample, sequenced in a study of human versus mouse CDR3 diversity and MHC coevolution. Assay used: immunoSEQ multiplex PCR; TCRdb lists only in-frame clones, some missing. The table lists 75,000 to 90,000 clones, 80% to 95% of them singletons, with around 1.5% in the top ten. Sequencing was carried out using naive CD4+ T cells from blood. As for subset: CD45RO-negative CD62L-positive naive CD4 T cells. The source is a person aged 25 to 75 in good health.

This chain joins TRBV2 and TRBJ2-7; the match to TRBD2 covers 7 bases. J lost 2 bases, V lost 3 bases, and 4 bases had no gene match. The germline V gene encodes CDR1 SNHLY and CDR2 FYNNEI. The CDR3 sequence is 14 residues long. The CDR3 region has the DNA TGTGCCAGCAGTGATCCGCTAGCGGCCTACGAGCAGTACTTC. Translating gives CASSDPLAAYEQYF. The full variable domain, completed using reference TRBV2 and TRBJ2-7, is EPEVTQTPSHQVTQMGQEVILRCVPISNHLYFYWYRQILGQKVEFLVSFYNNEISEKSEIFDDQFSVERPDGSNFTLKIRSTKLEDSAMYFCASSDPLAAYEQYFGPGTRLTVT.

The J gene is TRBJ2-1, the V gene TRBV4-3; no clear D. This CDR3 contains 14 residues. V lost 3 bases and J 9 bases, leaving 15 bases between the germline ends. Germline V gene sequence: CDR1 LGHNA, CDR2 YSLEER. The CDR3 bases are TGCGCCAGCAGCCACTCTTTAGTAACCGGTGAGCAGTTCTTC. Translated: CASSHSLVTGEQFF.

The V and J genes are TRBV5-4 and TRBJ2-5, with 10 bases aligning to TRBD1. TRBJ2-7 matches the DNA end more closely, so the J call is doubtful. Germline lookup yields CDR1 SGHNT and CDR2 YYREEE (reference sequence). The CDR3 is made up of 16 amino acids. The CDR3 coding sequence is TGTGCCAGCAGCTGGGCGGGGACAGGGGCAAACTACGAGCAGTACTTC. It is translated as CASSWAGTGANYEQYF.

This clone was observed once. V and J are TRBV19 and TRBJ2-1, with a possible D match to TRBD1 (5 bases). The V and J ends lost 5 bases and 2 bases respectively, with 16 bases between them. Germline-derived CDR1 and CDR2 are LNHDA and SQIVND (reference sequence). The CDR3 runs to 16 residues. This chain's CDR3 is CASSHRRQGPYNEQFF. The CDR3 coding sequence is TGTGCCAGTAGTCACCGAAGGCAGGGCCCCTACAATGAGCAGTTCTTC.

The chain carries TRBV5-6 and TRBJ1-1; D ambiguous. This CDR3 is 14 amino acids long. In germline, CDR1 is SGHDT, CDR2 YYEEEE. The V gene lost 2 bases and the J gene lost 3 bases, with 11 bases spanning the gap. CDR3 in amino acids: CASSFQRRDTEAFF. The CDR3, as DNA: TGTGCCAGCAGCTTTCAGCGTCGGGACACTGAAGCTTTCTTT. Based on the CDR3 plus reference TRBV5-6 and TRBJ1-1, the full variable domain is DAGVTQSPTHLIKTRGQQVTLRCSPKSGHDTVSWYQQALGQGPQFIFQYYEEEERQRGNFPDRFSGHQFPNYSSELNVNALLLGDSALYLCASSFQRRDTEAFFGQGTRLTVV.

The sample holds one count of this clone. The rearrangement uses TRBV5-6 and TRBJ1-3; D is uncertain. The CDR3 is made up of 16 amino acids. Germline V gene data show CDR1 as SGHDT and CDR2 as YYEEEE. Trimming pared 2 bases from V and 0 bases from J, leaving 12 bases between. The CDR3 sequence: CASSFLTENSGNTIYF. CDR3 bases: TGTGCCAGCAGCTTTCTCACAGAAAACTCTGGAAACACCATATATTTT. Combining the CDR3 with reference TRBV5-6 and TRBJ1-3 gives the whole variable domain DAGVTQSPTHLIKTRGQQVTLRCSPKSGHDTVSWYQQALGQGPQFIFQYYEEEERQRGNFPDRFSGHQFPNYSSELNVNALLLGDSALYLCASSFLTENSGNTIYFGEGSWLTVV.

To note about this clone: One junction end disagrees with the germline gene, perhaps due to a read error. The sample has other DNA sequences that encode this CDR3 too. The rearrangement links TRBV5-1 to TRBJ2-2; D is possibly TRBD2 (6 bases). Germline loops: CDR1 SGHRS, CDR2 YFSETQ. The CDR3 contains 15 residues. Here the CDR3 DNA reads TGCGCCAGCGGCTCCGGGGGAATGAACACCGGGGAGCTATTTTTT. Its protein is CASGSGGMNTGELFF.

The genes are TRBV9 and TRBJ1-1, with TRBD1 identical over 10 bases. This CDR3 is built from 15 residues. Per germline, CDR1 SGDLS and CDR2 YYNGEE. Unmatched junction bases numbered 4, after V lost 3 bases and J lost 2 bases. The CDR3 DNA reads TGTGCCAGCAGCGAGCGGGACAGGGGTAACACTGAAGCTTTCTTT. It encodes CASSERDRGNTEAFF.

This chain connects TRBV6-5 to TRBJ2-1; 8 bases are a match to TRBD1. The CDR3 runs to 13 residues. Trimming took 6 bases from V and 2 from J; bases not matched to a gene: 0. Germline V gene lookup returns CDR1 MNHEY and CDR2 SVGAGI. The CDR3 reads CASRGQAYNEQFF. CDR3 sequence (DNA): TGTGCCAGCAGGGGACAGGCCTACAATGAGCAGTTCTTC.

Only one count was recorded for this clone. In nucleotides, the CDR3 is TGTGCCAGCAGCGTAGCCCCCCTTCGGGACACTGAAGCTTTCTTT. It yields the protein CASSVAPLRDTEAFF. The chain combines TRBV9 with TRBJ1-1, with D unresolved. The germline CDR1 and CDR2 sequences are SGDLS and YYNGEE. The CDR3 length is 15 residues. V lost 0 bases and J 3 bases, leaving 12 bases between the germline ends.

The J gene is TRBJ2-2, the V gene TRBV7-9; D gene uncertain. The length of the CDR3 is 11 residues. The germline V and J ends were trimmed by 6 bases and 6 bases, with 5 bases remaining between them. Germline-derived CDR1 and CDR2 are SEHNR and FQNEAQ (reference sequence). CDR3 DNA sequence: TGTGCCAGCAGTAGCCCCGGGGAGCTGTTTTTT. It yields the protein CASSSPGELFF.

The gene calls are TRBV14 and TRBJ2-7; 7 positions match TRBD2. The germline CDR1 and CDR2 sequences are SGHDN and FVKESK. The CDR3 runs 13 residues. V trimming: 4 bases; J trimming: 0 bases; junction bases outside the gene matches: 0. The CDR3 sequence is CASSRGSSYEQYF. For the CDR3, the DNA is TGTGCCAGCAGCCGCGGGAGCTCCTACGAGCAGTACTTC.

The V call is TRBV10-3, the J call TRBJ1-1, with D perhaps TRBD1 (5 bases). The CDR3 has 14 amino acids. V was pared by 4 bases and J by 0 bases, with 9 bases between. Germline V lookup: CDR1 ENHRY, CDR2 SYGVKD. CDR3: CAISGGIMNTEAFF. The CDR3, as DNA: TGTGCCATCAGTGGGGGCATCATGAACACTGAAGCTTTCTTT.

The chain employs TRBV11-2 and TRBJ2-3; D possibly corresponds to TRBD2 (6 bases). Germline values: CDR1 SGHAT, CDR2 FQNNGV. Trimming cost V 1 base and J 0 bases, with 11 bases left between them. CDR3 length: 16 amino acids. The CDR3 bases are TGTGCCAGCAGCTTAGGAGGCGGGGACAGCACAGATACGCAGTATTTT. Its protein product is CASSLGGGDSTDTQYF.

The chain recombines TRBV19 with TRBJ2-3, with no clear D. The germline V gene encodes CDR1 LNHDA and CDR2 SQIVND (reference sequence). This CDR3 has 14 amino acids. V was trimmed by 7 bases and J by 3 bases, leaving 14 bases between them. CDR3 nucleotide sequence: TGTGCCAGTACCCCTTCAGGCCCTACAGATACGCAGTATTTT. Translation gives CASTPSGPTDTQYF.

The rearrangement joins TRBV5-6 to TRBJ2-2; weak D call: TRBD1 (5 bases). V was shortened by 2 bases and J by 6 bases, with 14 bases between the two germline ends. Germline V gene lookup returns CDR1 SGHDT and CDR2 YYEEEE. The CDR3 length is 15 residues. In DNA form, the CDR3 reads TGTGCCAGCAGCTTACAGGACACTCGCCCCGGGGAGCTGTTTTTT. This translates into CASSLQDTRPGELFF.

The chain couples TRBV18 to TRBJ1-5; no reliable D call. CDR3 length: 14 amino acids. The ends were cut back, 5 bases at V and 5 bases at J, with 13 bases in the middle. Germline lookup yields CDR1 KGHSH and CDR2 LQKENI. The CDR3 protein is CASSTTHRDQPQHF. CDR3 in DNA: TGTGCCAGCTCAACCACCCACCGAGATCAGCCCCAGCATTTT.

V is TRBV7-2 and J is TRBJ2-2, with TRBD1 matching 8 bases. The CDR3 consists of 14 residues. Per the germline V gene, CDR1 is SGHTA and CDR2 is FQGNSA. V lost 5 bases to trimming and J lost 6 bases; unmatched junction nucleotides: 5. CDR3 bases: TGTGCCAGCAGCGGACAGGGTATGTCCGGGGAGCTGTTTTTT. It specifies CASSGQGMSGELFF.

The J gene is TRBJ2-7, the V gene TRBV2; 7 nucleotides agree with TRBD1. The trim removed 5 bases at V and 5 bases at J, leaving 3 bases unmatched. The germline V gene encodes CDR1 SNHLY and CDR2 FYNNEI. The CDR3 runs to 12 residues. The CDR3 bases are TGTGCCAGCAGTCGCGACAGGGACGAGCAGTACTTC. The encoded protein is CASSRDRDEQYF.

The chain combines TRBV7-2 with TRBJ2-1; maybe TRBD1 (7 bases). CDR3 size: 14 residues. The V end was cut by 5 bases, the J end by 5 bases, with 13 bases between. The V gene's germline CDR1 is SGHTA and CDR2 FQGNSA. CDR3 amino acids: CASSPRRGDNEQFF. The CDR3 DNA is TGTGCCAGCAGCCCGCGCAGGGGGGACAATGAGCAGTTCTTC.

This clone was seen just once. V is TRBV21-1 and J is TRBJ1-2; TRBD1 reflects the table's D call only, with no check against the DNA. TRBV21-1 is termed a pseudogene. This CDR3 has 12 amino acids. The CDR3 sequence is CASSRQSYGYTF. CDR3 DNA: TGTGCCAGCAGCAGACAGAGCTATGGCTACACCTTC.

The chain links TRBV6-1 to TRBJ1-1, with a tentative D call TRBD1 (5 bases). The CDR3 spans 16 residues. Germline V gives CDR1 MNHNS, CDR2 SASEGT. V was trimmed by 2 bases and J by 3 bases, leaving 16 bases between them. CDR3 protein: CASSERLGGGDTEAFF. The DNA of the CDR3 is TGTGCCAGCAGTGAAAGGCTCGGGGGAGGAGACACTGAAGCTTTCTTT.

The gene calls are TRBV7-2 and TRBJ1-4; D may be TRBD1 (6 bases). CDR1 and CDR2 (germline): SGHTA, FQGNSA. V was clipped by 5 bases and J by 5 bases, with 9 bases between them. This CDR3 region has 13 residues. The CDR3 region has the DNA TGTGCCAGCAGCGGACAGTGGAATGAAAAACTGTTTTTT. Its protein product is CASSGQWNEKLFF.

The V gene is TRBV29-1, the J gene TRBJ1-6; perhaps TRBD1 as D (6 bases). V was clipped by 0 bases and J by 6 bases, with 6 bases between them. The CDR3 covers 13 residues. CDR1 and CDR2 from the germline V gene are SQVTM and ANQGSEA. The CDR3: CSVEEGANSPLHF. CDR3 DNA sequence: TGCAGCGTTGAAGAGGGGGCTAATTCACCCCTCCACTTT. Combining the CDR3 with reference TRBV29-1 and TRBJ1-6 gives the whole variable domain SAVISQKPSRDICQRGTSLTIQCQVDSQVTMMFWYRQQPGQSLTLIATANQGSEATYESGFVIDKFPISRPNLTFSTLTVSNMSPEDSSIYLCSVEEGANSPLHFGNGTRLTVT.

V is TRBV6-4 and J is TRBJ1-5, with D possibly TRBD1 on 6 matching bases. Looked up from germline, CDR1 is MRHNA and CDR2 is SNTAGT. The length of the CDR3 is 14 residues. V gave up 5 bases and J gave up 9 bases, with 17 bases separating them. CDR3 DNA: TGTGCCAGCAGTCTCCAAAGCCAGGGGACGCCCCAGCATTTT. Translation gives CASSLQSQGTPQHF.

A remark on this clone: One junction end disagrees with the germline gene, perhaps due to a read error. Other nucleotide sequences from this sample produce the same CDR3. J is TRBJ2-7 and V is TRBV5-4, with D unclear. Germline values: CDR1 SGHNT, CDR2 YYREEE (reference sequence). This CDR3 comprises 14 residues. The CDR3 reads CASRLQAQPYEQYF. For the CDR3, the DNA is TGTGCCAGCAGATTGCAGGCCCAACCCTACGAGCAATACTTC.

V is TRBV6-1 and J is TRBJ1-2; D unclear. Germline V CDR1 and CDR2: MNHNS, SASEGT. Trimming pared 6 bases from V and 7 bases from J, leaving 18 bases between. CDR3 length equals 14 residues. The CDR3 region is CASSRVEAGSGYTF. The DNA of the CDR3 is TGTGCCAGCAGCCGGGTTGAGGCTGGGAGTGGCTACACCTTC.

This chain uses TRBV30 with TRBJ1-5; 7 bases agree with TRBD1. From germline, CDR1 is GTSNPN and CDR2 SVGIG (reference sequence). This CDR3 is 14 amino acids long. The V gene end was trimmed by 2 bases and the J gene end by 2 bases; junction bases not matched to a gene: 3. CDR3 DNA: TGTGCCTGGAGTTCCGGGACAGGCAATCAGCCCCAGCATTTT. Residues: CAWSSGTGNQPQHF. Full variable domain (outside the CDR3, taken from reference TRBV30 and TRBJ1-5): SQTIHQWPATLVQPVGSPLSLECTVEGTSNPNLYWYRQAAGRGLQLLFYSVGIGQISSEVPQNLSASRPQDRQFILSSKKLLLSDSGFYLCAWSSGTGNQPQHFGDGTRLSIL.

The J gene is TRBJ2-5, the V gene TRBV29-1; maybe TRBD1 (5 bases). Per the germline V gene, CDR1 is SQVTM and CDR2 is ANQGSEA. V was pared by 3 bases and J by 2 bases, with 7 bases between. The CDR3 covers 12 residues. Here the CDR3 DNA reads TGCAGCGTTGAGCGACAGCAAGAGACCCAGTACTTC. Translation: CSVERQQETQYF.

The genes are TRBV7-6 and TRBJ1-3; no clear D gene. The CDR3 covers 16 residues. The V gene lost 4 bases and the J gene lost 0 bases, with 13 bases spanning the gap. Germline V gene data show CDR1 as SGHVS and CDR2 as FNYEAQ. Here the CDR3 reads CASSSRREDSGNTIYF. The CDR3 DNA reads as TGTGCCAGCAGCTCACGCCGAGAAGACTCTGGAAACACCATATATTTT.

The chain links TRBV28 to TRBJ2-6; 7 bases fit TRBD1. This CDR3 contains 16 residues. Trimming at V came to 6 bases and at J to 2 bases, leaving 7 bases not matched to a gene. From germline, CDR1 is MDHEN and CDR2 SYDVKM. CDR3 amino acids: CASRPPDRAGANVLTF. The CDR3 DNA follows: TGTGCCAGCAGGCCCCCAGACAGGGCTGGGGCCAACGTCCTGACTTTC.

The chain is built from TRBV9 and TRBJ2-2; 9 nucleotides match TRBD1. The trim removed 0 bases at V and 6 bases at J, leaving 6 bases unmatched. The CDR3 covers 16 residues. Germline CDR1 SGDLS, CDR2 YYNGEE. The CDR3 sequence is CASSVAGTGKAGELFF. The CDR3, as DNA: TGTGCCAGCAGCGTAGCCGGGACAGGGAAAGCCGGGGAGCTGTTTTTT.